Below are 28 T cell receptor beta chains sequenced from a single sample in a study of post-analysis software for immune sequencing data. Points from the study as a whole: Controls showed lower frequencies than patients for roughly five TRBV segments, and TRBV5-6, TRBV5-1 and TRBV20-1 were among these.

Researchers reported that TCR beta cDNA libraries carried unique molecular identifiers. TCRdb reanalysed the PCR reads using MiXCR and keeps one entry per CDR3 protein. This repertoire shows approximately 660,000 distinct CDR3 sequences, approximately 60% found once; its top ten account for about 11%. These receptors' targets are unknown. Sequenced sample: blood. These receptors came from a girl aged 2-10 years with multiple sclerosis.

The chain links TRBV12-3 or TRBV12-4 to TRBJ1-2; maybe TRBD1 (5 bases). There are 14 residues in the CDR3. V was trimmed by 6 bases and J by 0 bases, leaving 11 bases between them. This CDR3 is CASRLRQTNYGYTF. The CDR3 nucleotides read TGTGCCAGCAGACTCCGACAGACTAACTATGGCTACACCTTC.

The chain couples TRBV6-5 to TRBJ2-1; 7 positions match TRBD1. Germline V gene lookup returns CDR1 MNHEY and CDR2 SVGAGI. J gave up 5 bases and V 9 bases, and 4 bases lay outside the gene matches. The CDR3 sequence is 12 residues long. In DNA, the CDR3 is TGTGCCAGTGGGACAGCGCACAATGAGCAGTTCTTC. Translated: CASGTAHNEQFF.

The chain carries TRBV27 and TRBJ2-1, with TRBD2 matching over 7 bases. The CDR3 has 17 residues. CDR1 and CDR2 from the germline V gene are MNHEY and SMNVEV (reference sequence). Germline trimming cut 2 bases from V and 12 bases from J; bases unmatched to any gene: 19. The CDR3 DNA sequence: TGTGCCAGCAGTTTACTGGGGGGGGAGCGGGCGATATCCTCGCAGTTCTTC. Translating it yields CASSLLGGERAISSQFF.

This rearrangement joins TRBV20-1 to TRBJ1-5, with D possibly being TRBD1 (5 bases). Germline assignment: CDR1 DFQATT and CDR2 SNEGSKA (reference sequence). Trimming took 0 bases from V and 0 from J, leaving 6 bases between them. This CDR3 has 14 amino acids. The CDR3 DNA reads TGCAGTGCTAGAGACGGGGGTAGCAATCAGCCCCAGCATTTT. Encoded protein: CSARDGGSNQPQHF.

The CDR3 DNA sequence: TGTGCCAGCAGCTCGACCTCGACCGGTACGAATTCACCCCTCCACTTT. It yields the protein CASSSTSTGTNSPLHF. The chain has TRBV7-6 and TRBJ1-6, with D unclear. The CDR3 has 16 amino acids. Germline V gives CDR1 SGHVS, CDR2 FNYEAQ. Between the trimmed V and J ends, which lost 4 bases and 7 bases, there was a span of 17 bases.

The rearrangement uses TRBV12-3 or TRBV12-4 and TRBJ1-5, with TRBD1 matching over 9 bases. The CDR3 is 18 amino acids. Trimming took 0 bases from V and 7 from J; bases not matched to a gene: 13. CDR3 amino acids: CASSLAGGGDRVSQPQHF. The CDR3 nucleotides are TGTGCCAGCAGTTTAGCGGGAGGTGGGGACAGGGTGTCACAGCCCCAGCATTTT.

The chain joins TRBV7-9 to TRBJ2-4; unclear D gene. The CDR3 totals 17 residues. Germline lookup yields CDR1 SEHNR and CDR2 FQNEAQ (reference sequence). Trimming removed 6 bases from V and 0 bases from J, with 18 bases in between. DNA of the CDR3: TGTGCCAGCAGTCCAGTGGGCCCAGAGCTAGCCAAAAACATTCAGTACTTC. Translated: CASSPVGPELAKNIQYF.

As DNA, the CDR3 is TGTGCCAGCAGCCTTAGACTAGCGGGGGGCCTGGAGGAGCAGTTCTTC. Residues: CASSLRLAGGLEEQFF. V gene TRBV5-4 combines with J gene TRBJ2-1; 13 nucleotides agree with TRBD2. Germline V gene sequence: CDR1 SGHNT, CDR2 YYREEE (reference sequence). The CDR3 has 16 amino acids. V lost 4 bases to trimming and J lost 10 bases; unmatched junction nucleotides: 11. Supplemented by reference TRBV5-4 and TRBJ2-1, the full variable domain reads ETGVTQSPTHLIKTRGQQVTLRCSSQSGHNTVSWYQQALGQGPQFIFQYYREEENGRGNFPPRFSGLQFPNYSSELNVNALELDDSALYLCASSLRLAGGLEEQFFGPGTRLTVL.

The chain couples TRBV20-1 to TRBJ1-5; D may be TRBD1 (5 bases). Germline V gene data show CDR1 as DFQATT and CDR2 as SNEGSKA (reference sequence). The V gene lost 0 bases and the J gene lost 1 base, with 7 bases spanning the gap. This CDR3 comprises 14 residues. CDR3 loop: CSARDAGSNQPQHF. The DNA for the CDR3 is TGCAGTGCTAGAGACGCAGGGAGCAATCAGCCCCAGCATTTT.

CDR3 sequence (DNA): TGTGCCAGCAGCTTGAATCTACAGGGGGCAGCGTACGAGCAGTACTTC. It translates to CASSLNLQGAAYEQYF. J is TRBJ2-7 and V is TRBV7-2; 9 nucleotides agree with TRBD1. Germline-derived CDR1 and CDR2 are SGHTA and FQGNSA. V gave up 3 bases and J gave up 4 bases; unmatched junction bases: 10. The CDR3 is 16 residues long.

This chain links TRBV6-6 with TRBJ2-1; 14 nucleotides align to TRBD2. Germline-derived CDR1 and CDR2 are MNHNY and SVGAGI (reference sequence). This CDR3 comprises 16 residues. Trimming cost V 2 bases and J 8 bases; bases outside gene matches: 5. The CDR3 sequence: CASSYMRLAGGDEQFF. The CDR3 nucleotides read TGTGCCAGCAGTTACATGAGACTAGCGGGGGGGGATGAGCAGTTCTTC.

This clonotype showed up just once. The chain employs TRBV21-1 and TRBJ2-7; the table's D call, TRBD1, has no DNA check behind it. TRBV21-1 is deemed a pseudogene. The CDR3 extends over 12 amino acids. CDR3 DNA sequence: TGTGCCAGCAGCAAAGGCGGGGGCGAGCAGTACTTC. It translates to CASSKGGGEQYF.

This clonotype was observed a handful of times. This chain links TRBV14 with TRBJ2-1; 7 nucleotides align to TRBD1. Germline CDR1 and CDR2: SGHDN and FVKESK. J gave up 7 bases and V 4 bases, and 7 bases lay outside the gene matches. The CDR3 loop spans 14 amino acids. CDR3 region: CASSRTGVGNEQFF. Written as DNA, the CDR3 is TGTGCCAGCAGCCGTACAGGGGTAGGGAATGAGCAGTTCTTC.

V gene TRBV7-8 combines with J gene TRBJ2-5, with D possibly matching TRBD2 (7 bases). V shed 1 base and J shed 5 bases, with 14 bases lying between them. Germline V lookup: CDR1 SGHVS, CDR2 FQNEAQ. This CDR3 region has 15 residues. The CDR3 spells CASSLEGGAWETQYF. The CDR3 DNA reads TGTGCCAGCAGCTTAGAGGGGGGGGCTTGGGAGACCCAGTACTTC.

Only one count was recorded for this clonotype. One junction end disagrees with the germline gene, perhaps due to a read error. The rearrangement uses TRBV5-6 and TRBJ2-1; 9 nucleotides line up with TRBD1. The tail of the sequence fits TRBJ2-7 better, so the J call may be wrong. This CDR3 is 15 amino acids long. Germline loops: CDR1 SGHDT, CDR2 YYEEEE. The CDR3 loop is CPSRSTGTGLYEQYF. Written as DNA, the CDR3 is TGTCCCAGCAGATCGACCGGGACAGGGCTATACGAGCAGTACTTC.

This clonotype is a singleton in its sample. The CDR3 loop reads CSALAGGPNEQFF. CDR3 bases: TGCAGTGCTTTAGCGGGGGGGCCCAATGAGCAGTTCTTC. This chain connects TRBV20-1 to TRBJ2-1, with 11 bases lining up with TRBD2. The CDR3 is 13 amino acids. Losses at the gene ends were 5 bases for V and 6 bases for J; bases not matched to a gene: 3. CDR1 and CDR2 (germline): DFQATT, SNEGSKA (reference sequence).

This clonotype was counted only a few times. CDR3 in DNA: TGTGCCATCAGATCGGACAGGGGGAATAATGAGCAGTTCTTC. Protein product: CAIRSDRGNNEQFF. This chain uses TRBV10-3 with TRBJ2-1; 10 bases are shared with TRBD1. V was clipped by 6 bases and J by 7 bases; unmatched bases: 6. Germline V gene sequence: CDR1 ENHRY, CDR2 SYGVKD. This CDR3 contains 14 residues.

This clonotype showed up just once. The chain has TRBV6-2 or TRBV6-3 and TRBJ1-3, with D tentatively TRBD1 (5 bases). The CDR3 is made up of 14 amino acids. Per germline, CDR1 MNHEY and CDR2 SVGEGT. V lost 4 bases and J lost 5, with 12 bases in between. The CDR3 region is CASSSGAARNTIYF. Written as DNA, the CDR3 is TGTGCCAGCAGTTCCGGGGCCGCTCGAAACACCATATATTTT.

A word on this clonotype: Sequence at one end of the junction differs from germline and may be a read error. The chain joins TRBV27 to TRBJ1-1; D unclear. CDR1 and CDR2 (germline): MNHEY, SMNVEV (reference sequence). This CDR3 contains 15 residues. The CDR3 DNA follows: TGTGCCAGCACTTTACGGGCAGAGCCTAACACTGAAGCTTTCTTT. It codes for CASTLRAEPNTEAFF.

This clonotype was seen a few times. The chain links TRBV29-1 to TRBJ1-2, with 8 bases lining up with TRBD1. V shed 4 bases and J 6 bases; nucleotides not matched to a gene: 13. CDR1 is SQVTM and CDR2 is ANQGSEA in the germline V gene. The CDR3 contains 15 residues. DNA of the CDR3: TGCAGCGTTGGCCGGATAGATTTGACAGGGGATGGCTACACCTTC. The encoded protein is CSVGRIDLTGDGYTF.

DNA of the CDR3: TGTGCCAGCAGCATGACTAGCGGAGGGGATACGCAGTATTTT. Translation gives CASSMTSGGDTQYF. This rearrangement joins TRBV25-1 to TRBJ2-3, with 9 bases fitting TRBD2. Germline CDR1 reads MGHDK; CDR2 reads SYGVNS. This CDR3 comprises 14 residues. V lost 6 bases and J lost 6; bases outside the gene matches: 7.

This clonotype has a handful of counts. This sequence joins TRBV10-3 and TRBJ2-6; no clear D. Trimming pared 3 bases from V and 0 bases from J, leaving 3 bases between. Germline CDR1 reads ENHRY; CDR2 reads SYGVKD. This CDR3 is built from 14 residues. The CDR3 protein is CAISDNSGANVLTF. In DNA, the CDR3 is TGTGCCATCAGTGACAACTCTGGGGCCAACGTCCTGACTTTC.

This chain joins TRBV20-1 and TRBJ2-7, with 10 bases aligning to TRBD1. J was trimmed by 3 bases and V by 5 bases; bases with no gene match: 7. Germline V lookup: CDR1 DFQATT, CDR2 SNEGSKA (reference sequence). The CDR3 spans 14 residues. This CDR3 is CSAYRRTGGYEQYF. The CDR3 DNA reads TGCAGTGCTTACCGAAGGACAGGGGGCTACGAGCAGTACTTC.

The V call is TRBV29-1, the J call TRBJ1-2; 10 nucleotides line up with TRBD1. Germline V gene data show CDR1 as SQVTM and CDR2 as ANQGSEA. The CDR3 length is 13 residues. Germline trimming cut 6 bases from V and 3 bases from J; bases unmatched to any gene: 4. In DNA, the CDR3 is TGCAGCGTATGGACAGGGGGTGACTATGGCTACACCTTC. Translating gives CSVWTGGDYGYTF.

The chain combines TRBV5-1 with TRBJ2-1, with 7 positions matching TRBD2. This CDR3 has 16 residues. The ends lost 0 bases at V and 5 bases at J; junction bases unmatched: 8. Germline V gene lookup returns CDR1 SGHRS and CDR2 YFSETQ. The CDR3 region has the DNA TGCGCCAGCAGCTTGGTTCCCCGGGAGGCCGACAATGAGCAGTTCTTC. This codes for CASSLVPREADNEQFF.

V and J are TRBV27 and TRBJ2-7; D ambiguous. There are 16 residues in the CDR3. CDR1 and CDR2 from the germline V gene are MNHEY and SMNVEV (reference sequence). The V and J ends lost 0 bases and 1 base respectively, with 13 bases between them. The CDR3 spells CASSLSPLKASYEQYF. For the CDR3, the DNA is TGTGCCAGCAGTTTATCCCCACTTAAGGCGTCCTACGAGCAGTACTTC.

The CDR3 DNA is TGTGCCAGCAGTCGGGACGGGGTATACGAGCAGTACTTC. Amino acid sequence: CASSRDGVYEQYF. The chain recombines TRBV12-3 or TRBV12-4 with TRBJ2-7; D tentatively reads TRBD1 or TRBD2 (5 bases each). V lost 5 bases and J 4 bases, leaving 12 bases between the germline ends. The CDR3 covers 13 residues.

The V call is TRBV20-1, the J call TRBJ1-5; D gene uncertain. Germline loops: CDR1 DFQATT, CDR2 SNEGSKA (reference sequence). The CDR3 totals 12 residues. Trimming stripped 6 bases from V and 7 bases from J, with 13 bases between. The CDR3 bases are TGCAGTGCCAGGTCCGGAGAGCAGCCCCAGCATTTT. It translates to CSARSGEQPQHF.